The rows below give T cell receptor beta chains drawn from one sample of a study of long-term antiretroviral therapy in people with HIV. Profiled with immunoSEQ multiplex PCR; TCRdb holds only in-frame clones, not every one. The repertoire holds under 20,000 clones, with roughly 92% as singletons. Sequencing used unsorted PBMCs, obtained 0.6 years after starting antiretroviral therapy. The receptors shown here come from a woman between 40 and 50 years old with HIV. Both conserved end residues are part of each CDR3. D genes are given only for firm matches. The size entry is marked missing in some rows and otherwise reads once, few, many or a size class.

J	V	size	D	DNA	CDR3
TRBJ1-2	TRBV10-3	NA	NA	TGTGCCATCTGGGGAGGAAGCTATGGCTACACCTTC	CAIWGGSYGYTF
TRBJ2-1	TRBV9	NA	NA	TGTGCCAGCAGCGATATACAGGGATTGAATGTCAATGAGCAGTTCTTC	CASSDIQGLNVNEQFF
TRBJ2-5	TRBV7-2	NA	NA	TGTGCCAGCAGCGTTTACTACCGGGACCGTCAAGAGACCCAGTACTTC	CASSVYYRDRQETQYF
TRBJ1-2	TRBV25-1	once	TRBD1	TGTGCCAGCAGTGCCAACCCGACAGGGTCGGGCGGCTACACCTTC	CASSANPTGSGGYTF
TRBJ1-1	TRBV7-9	NA	NA	TGTGCCAGCAGCTTAGGACCGGGAACTGAGACTGAAGCTTTCTTT	CASSLGPGTETEAFF
TRBJ2-1	TRBV29-1	NA	NA	TGCAGCGTCGGGACTCACACAGCTGAGCAGTTCTTC	CSVGTHTAEQFF
TRBJ1-5	TRBV14	once	NA	TGTGCCAGCAGCCAGGGAGTTAATCAGCCCCAGCATTTT	CASSQGVNQPQHF
TRBJ1-1	TRBV5-1	once	NA	TGCGCCAGCAGCTTGGGGGGGCGAACAGATAACATGAACACTGAAGCTTTCTTT	CASSLGGRTDNMNTEAFF
TRBJ2-7	TRBV2	NA	TRBD1	TGTGCCAGCAGCCTAGGACAGGGGGAAACCTACGAGCAGTACTTC	CASSLGQGETYEQYF
TRBJ1-5	TRBV30	NA	NA	TGTGCCTGTGACAGCGGAGGCAATCAGCCCCAGCATTTT	CACDSGGNQPQHF
TRBJ2-5	TRBV4-1	NA	TRBD2	TGCGCCAGCAGCCCAGAAGGGACTAGCAGGATGGAGACCCAGTACTTC	CASSPEGTSRMETQYF
TRBJ2-3	TRBV10-3	once	TRBD1	TGTGCCATCAGTGGCGGGACAGGGCGCGCAGATACGCAGTATTTT	CAISGGTGRADTQYF
TRBJ2-2	TRBV2	NA	NA	TGTGCCAGCAGTGATGGTCCCGCGAACACCGGGGAGCTGTTTTTT	CASSDGPANTGELFF
TRBJ1-5	TRBV6-1	once	TRBD1	TGTGCCAGCAGTGGGAACAGGGGAGGCAATCAGCCCCAGCATTTT	CASSGNRGGNQPQHF
TRBJ2-6	TRBV30	NA	NA	TGTGCCTGCTCTGGGGCCAACGTCCTGACTTTC	CACSGANVLTF
TRBJ1-2	TRBV5-1	NA	NA	TGCGCCAGCAGCCGGAGGGGGATCTATGGCTACACCTTC	CASSRRGIYGYTF
TRBJ1-1	TRBV5-1	NA	NA	TGCGCCAGCAGCTTGGACGTGGTATCCATGAACACTGAAGCTTTCTTT	CASSLDVVSMNTEAFF
TRBJ2-6	TRBV7-2	NA	NA	TGTGCCAGCAGCTCGGAACCTGGACAGTCTGGGGCCAACGTCCTGACTTTC	CASSSEPGQSGANVLTF
TRBJ1-2	TRBV2	NA	NA	TGTGCCACCAAGACAGCTAACTATGGCTACACCTTC	CATKTANYGYTF
TRBJ1-1	TRBV7-2	NA	NA	TGTGCCAGCAGCCAAGGGGTTAACACTGAAACTTTCTTT	CASSQGVNTETFF
TRBJ1-1	TRBV30	NA	NA	TGTGCCTGGGCGAGGCAGTGGAACACTGAAGCTTTCTTT	CAWARQWNTEAFF
TRBJ2-5	TRBV19	NA	NA	TGTGCCAGTCTTGGGGGGCAAGAGACCCAGTACTTC	CASLGGQETQYF
TRBJ1-6	TRBV2	NA	NA	TGTGCCAGCAGTGTTGGGAGCTCCTATAATTCACCCCTCCACTTT	CASSVGSSYNSPLHF
TRBJ2-3	TRBV5-1	NA	TRBD2	TGCGCCAGCAGCTTGGACCCGGGACTAGCGGGGGGCCCTACTAGCACAGATACGCAGTATTTT	CASSLDPGLAGGPTSTDTQYF
TRBJ1-6	TRBV4-3	NA	NA	TGCGCCAGCAGCCAAGATGTCGGAGGGGCGGCATATTCACCCCTCCACTTT	CASSQDVGGAAYSPLHF
TRBJ2-7	TRBV19	NA	TRBD1	TGTGCCAGTAGTCGGAACAGGGGGAACTCCTACGAGCAGTACTTC	CASSRNRGNSYEQYF
TRBJ2-1	TRBV6-5	NA	TRBD1	TGTGCCAGCAATACCGGGACAGGACCTTACAATGAGCAGTTCTTC	CASNTGTGPYNEQFF
TRBJ2-2	TRBV2	few	TRBD1	TGTGCCAGCAGTAGGGACAGGGGGTGGACCGGGGAGCTGTTTTTT	CASSRDRGWTGELFF
TRBJ1-1	TRBV13	NA	NA	TGTGCCAGCAGCTCCGTCGGTAGGTGGACTGAAGCTTTCTTT	CASSSVGRWTEAFF
TRBJ1-1	TRBV9	once	NA	TGTGCCAGCAGCGCTACTAACAGGGCTGGGGTTGTGAACACTGAAGCTTTCTTT	CASSATNRAGVVNTEAFF
TRBJ2-1	TRBV7-8	once	TRBD2	TGTGCCAGCAGTCTTAGCGGGGGGGCCTTCAATGAGCAGTTCTTC	CASSLSGGAFNEQFF
TRBJ1-1	TRBV5-6	NA	NA	TGTGCCAGCAGCTTGGTAGGCAGGTTGGGGGTGAACACTGAAGCTTTCTTT	CASSLVGRLGVNTEAFF
TRBJ2-7	TRBV10-3	NA	TRBD1	TGTGCCAGCAGACCAGGGGGTACGTACGAGCAGTACTTC	CASRPGGTYEQYF
TRBJ1-1	TRBV7-9	once	TRBD1	TGTGCCAGCAGCTCCCCACGTTCGACGGGACAGGAAAACACTGAAGCTTTCTTT	CASSSPRSTGQENTEAFF
TRBJ1-1	TRBV7-2	NA	NA	TGTGCCAGCAGCTTAGCCACATTATCTCAAGGACACCAACGGAACACTGAAGCTTTCTTT	CASSLATLSQGHQRNTEAFF
TRBJ1-6	TRBV5-4	few	TRBD1	TGTGCCAGCAGCGTGGACAGGAGGGGTTCACCCCTCCACTTT	CASSVDRRGSPLHF
TRBJ1-6	TRBV7-8	NA	NA	TGTGCCAGCAGCTTATTTCCCGATTCACCCCTCCACTTT	CASSLFPDSPLHF
TRBJ2-2	TRBV4-3	few	TRBD2	TGCGCCAGCAGCCAAGATCCTTGGGGGGGGAACACCGGGGAGCTGTTTTTT	CASSQDPWGGNTGELFF
TRBJ2-7	TRBV7-9	once	TRBD2	TGTGCCAGCAGCTTAGTGTGGGGGGGCTCCTACGAGCAGTACTTC	CASSLVWGGSYEQYF
TRBJ2-5	TRBV5-6	NA	NA	TGTGCCAGCAGCTTCGGCGGGGACCTGGAGACCCAGTACTTC	CASSFGGDLETQYF